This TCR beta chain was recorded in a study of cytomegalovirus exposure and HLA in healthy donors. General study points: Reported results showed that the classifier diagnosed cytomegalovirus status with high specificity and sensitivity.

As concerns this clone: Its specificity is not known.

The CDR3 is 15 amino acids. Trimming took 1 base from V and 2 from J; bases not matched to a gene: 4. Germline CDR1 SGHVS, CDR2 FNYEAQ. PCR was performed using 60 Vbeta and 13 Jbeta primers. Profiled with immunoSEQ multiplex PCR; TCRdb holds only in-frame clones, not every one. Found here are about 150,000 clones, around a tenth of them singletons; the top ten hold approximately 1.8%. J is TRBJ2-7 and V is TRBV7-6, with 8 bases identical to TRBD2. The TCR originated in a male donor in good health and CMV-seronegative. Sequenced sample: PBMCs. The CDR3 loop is CASSLEGGLAYEQYF. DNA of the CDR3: TGTGCCAGCAGCTTAGAGGGGGGACTAGCCTACGAGCAGTACTTC.